These 20 T cell receptor beta chains came from one sample sequenced in a study of CD8 T cells in ankylosing spondylitis. TCRdb re-called the 5' RACE reads through MiXCR, storing one row per CDR3 protein. This table holds thousands of distinct CDR3 sequences, 8.2% found once. Input material: blood, either unsorted or a sorted T cell fraction (not recorded which). These receptors were taken from a male donor with ankylosing spondylitis or in good health (not recorded which).

This clonotype has a count of ten or more. The chain couples TRBV9 to TRBJ2-2, with D possibly matching TRBD1 (6 bases). V dropped 7 bases and J dropped 5 bases, with 9 bases sitting between them. This CDR3 has 12 residues. The germline V gene has CDR1 SGDLS and CDR2 YYNGEE. The CDR3 sequence is CASAGQTGELFF. In DNA, the CDR3 is TGTGCCAGCGCCGGACAGACCGGGGAGCTGTTTTTT.

Many counts were recorded for this clonotype. This chain connects TRBV9 to TRBJ2-3, with D perhaps matching TRBD1 (6 bases). Germline V lookup: CDR1 SGDLS, CDR2 YYNGEE. Between the trimmed V and J ends, which lost 0 bases and 0 bases, there was a span of 11 bases. The CDR3 spans 16 residues. CDR3 sequence (DNA): TGTGCCAGCAGCGTAGCGACAGGAACGAGCACAGATACGCAGTATTTT. Translated, it gives CASSVATGTSTDTQYF.

To note about this clonotype: A much larger clone sits a single nucleotide away, making a read error possible. The gene calls are TRBV9 and TRBJ2-5; 7 bases align to TRBD1. V lost 3 bases, J lost 2 bases, and 4 bases stayed unmatched. CDR3 size: 14 residues. The germline CDR1 and CDR2 sequences are SGDLS and YYNGEE. CDR3 in amino acids: CASSARDSQETQYF. The DNA for the CDR3 is TGTGCCAGCAGCGCCCGGGACAGTCAAGAGACCCAGTACTTC.

By share, this clonotype ranks as medium-sized (0.01 to 0.1%). The gene calls are TRBV9 and TRBJ2-1, with D perhaps TRBD2 (6 bases). Deletions cut 3 bases from V and 4 bases from J, with 14 bases between. Germline CDR1 and CDR2: SGDLS and YYNGEE. The CDR3 is made up of 15 amino acids. The CDR3 loop is CASSAGGGGYNEQFF. The CDR3 DNA reads as TGTGCCAGCAGCGCCGGGGGAGGAGGGTACAATGAGCAGTTCTTC. The complete variable domain, with remaining parts taken from reference TRBV9 and TRBJ2-1, reads DSGVTQTPKHLITATGQRVTLRCSPRSGDLSVYWYQQSLDQGLQFLIQYYNGEERAKGNILERFSAQQFPDLHSELNLSSLELGDSALYFCASSAGGGGYNEQFFGPGTRLTVL.

This clonotype has more than one count but fewer than ten. This chain joins TRBV9 and TRBJ2-1; 8 positions match TRBD2. The germline gives CDR1 SGDLS, CDR2 YYNGEE. With 0 bases clipped from V and 0 bases from J, the junction kept 11 bases outside the gene matches. The CDR3 runs 19 residues. Written as DNA, the CDR3 is TGTGCCAGCAGCGTAGGCGGGGGGCTTTCCCTCAGCTCCTACAATGAGCAGTTCTTC. Translating gives CASSVGGGLSLSSYNEQFF.

The rearrangement uses TRBV9 and TRBJ2-3, with D tentatively TRBD2 (6 bases). V was cut by 0 bases and J by 1 base, with 9 bases left in between. The CDR3 is 15 residues long. CDR1 is SGDLS, CDR2 YYNGEE, per germline. CDR3 nucleotide sequence: TGTGCCAGCAGCGTAGCGTGGGGGGGCACAGATACGCAGTATTTT. It codes for CASSVAWGGTDTQYF.

There are many counts of this clonotype. The J gene is TRBJ2-3, the V gene TRBV9; D perhaps matches TRBD1 (6 bases). The germline V and J ends were trimmed by 3 bases and 6 bases, with 11 bases remaining between them. This CDR3 has 13 amino acids. Germline V gene lookup returns CDR1 SGDLS and CDR2 YYNGEE. In DNA, the CDR3 is TGTGCCAGCAGCGACAATCAGGGGGATACGCAGTATTTT. Its protein is CASSDNQGDTQYF.

In its sample, this clonotype is medium-sized (0.01 to 0.1%). The genes are TRBV6-5 and TRBJ2-7, with TRBD1 as a possible D gene (6 bases). The CDR3 contains 12 residues. Germline V gene data show CDR1 as MNHEY and CDR2 as SVGAGI. Trimming left V 8 bases short and J 6 bases short, with 14 bases between. The CDR3 nucleotides are TGTGCCAGCCCCAGGGGCTTAAGCGAGCAGTACGTC. It encodes CASPRGLSEQYV.

This clonotype was observed at least ten times. The gene calls are TRBV9 and TRBJ2-1; no firm D call. The germline V gene has CDR1 SGDLS and CDR2 YYNGEE. The germline V and J ends were trimmed by 0 bases and 6 bases, with 22 bases remaining between them. CDR3 size: 18 residues. CDR3 sequence: CASSVGGSSLARANEQFF. In DNA, the CDR3 is TGTGCCAGCAGCGTAGGCGGCAGCTCCTTAGCAAGAGCCAATGAGCAGTTCTTC.

This clonotype is medium-sized. The rearrangement uses TRBV9 and TRBJ2-2; the D gene is possibly TRBD1 (6 bases). This CDR3 is built from 16 residues. Trimming pared 3 bases from V and 1 base from J, leaving 13 bases between. Per germline, CDR1 SGDLS and CDR2 YYNGEE. The CDR3, as DNA: TGTGCCAGCAGCGGCGGACAGAGGGGGAACACCGGGGAGCTGTTTTTT. Encoded protein: CASSGGQRGNTGELFF.

Only a few counts were recorded for this clonotype. This rearrangement joins TRBV9 to TRBJ2-5, with 8 bases that match TRBD2. Trimming took 3 bases from V and 5 from J; bases not matched to a gene: 6. The CDR3 contains 14 residues. Looked up from germline, CDR1 is SGDLS and CDR2 is YYNGEE. The chain's CDR3 is CASSARTSHETQYF. CDR3 DNA sequence: TGTGCCAGCAGCGCACGGACTAGCCATGAGACCCAGTACTTC.

V gene TRBV9 combines with J gene TRBJ1-6, with 9 bases aligning to TRBD1. Germline trimming cut 0 bases from V and 10 bases from J; bases unmatched to any gene: 5. CDR1 SGDLS and CDR2 YYNGEE come from the germline V gene. The CDR3 totals 15 residues. The CDR3 sequence is CASSVAGTGHSPLHF. The CDR3 region has the DNA TGTGCCAGCAGCGTAGCCGGGACAGGGCACTCACCCCTCCACTTT.

The V gene is TRBV9, the J gene TRBJ2-3; TRBD1 aligns across 10 bases. J was trimmed by 4 bases and V by 4 bases; bases with no gene match: 21. The CDR3 runs to 20 residues. Germline lookup yields CDR1 SGDLS and CDR2 YYNGEE. CDR3 coding DNA: TGTGCCAGCAGCCTCCCTACCGGGACAGGGGTCACCCTCCCTCCAGATACGCAGTATTTT. Encoded protein: CASSLPTGTGVTLPPDTQYF.

This clonotype was recorded many times. The chain employs TRBV9 and TRBJ1-1; a possible D gene is TRBD1 (5 bases). Germline CDR1 SGDLS, CDR2 YYNGEE. The ends were cut back, 4 bases at V and 6 bases at J, with 16 bases in the middle. The CDR3 has 14 amino acids. The CDR3 here is CASSPDPGFPEAFF. The CDR3, as DNA: TGTGCCAGCAGCCCTGACCCAGGGTTTCCTGAAGCTTTCTTT.

This clonotype has only a few counts. The J gene is TRBJ2-3, the V gene TRBV9, with D unclear. CDR1 and CDR2 from the germline V gene are SGDLS and YYNGEE. This CDR3 contains 13 residues. The V end was cut by 4 bases, the J end by 3 bases, with 9 bases between. DNA for the CDR3: TGTGCCAGCAGCCCGGGTGGGACAGATACGCAGTATTTT. Amino acids: CASSPGGTDTQYF. Full variable domain (remainder filled in from reference TRBV9 and TRBJ2-3): DSGVTQTPKHLITATGQRVTLRCSPRSGDLSVYWYQQSLDQGLQFLIQYYNGEERAKGNILERFSAQQFPDLHSELNLSSLELGDSALYFCASSPGGTDTQYFGPGTRLTVL.

This clonotype is medium-sized (0.01 to 0.1%) in the sample. The chain is built from TRBV9 and TRBJ1-2; D not certain. Germline CDR1 is SGDLS and CDR2 is YYNGEE. The CDR3 loop spans 13 amino acids. The V and J ends lost 0 bases and 4 bases respectively, with 7 bases between them. The DNA for the CDR3 is TGTGCCAGCAGCGTAGAGGGCAGCTATGGCTACACCTTC. Amino acid sequence: CASSVEGSYGYTF.

The sample holds a few counts of this clonotype. V gene TRBV9 combines with J gene TRBJ2-5; 8 bases map to TRBD2. Germline V gene data show CDR1 as SGDLS and CDR2 as YYNGEE. V dropped 3 bases and J dropped 0; count of bases not matched to a gene: 4. The CDR3 totals 15 residues. CDR3 coding DNA: TGTGCCAGCAGCGGTAGCGGGACGTACCAAGAGACCCAGTACTTC. Translation: CASSGSGTYQETQYF.

In this sample, this clonotype turned up many times. The chain combines TRBV9 with TRBJ2-3, with TRBD2 as a possible D gene (6 bases). Per the germline V gene, CDR1 is SGDLS and CDR2 is YYNGEE. The CDR3 is made up of 15 amino acids. V dropped 4 bases and J dropped 0 bases, with 12 bases sitting between them. The CDR3 DNA is TGTGCCAGCAGCCCCTTAGCGGCTAGCACAGATACGCAGTATTTT. As protein: CASSPLAASTDTQYF.

By share, this clonotype counts as medium-sized. V and J are TRBV9 and TRBJ2-3; D gene ambiguous. V shed 0 bases and J shed 1 base, with 3 bases lying between them. The CDR3 sequence is 13 residues long. The germline V gene has CDR1 SGDLS and CDR2 YYNGEE. The CDR3 is CASSVGGTDTQYF. CDR3 DNA: TGTGCCAGCAGCGTAGGAGGCACAGATACGCAGTATTTT.

V is TRBV9 and J is TRBJ2-2; the match to TRBD2 covers 13 bases. Per germline, CDR1 SGDLS and CDR2 YYNGEE. With 3 bases clipped from V and 0 bases from J, the junction kept 5 bases outside the gene matches. This CDR3 comprises 18 residues. The CDR3 is CASSDRLAGGTNTGELFF. CDR3 in DNA: TGTGCCAGCAGCGACCGACTAGCGGGAGGAACGAACACCGGGGAGCTGTTTTTT. Full variable domain (outside the CDR3, taken from reference TRBV9 and TRBJ2-2): DSGVTQTPKHLITATGQRVTLRCSPRSGDLSVYWYQQSLDQGLQFLIQYYNGEERAKGNILERFSAQQFPDLHSELNLSSLELGDSALYFCASSDRLAGGTNTGELFFGEGSRLTVL.